The entry below gives a single T cell receptor (beta chain) sequence along with its context. Its antigen is unidentified. This sample was taken from a study of Ad26.COV2.S vaccination and SARS-CoV-2 variants. Whole-study context: Once or twice, 56 days apart, Ad26.COV2.S was delivered intramuscularly.

Whole-study findings and limits: TCR breadth and depth analyses may have underestimated total T cell responses. For non-spike TCRs, breadth in vaccine recipients resembled that in placebo recipients.

The length of the CDR3 is 15 residues. Trimming at V came to 3 bases and at J to 2 bases, leaving 7 bases not matched to a gene. The germline CDR1 and CDR2 sequences are MDHEN and SYDVKM. The method was immunoSEQ multiplex PCR; TCRdb's version includes in-frame clones alone and lacks a portion of them. Of around 300,000 clones listed, approximately 86% are singletons. Noted treatment: roughly 19 received Ad26.COV2.S at low or high dose, single or two shots; about 5 received placebo; per-sample allocation not given. Specimens were obtained on day 63 following the first vaccine or placebo injection. Participants' vaccine, an Ad26 vector, delivered Wuhan-strain SARS-CoV-2 spike.

This chain joins TRBV28 and TRBJ2-7; 7 positions agree with TRBD2. The sequencing used peripheral blood, collected in a trial of Ad26.COV2.S vaccine versus placebo. This receptor was obtained from a person between 18 and 59 years old who received the Ad26.COV2.S COVID-19 vaccine or a placebo. CDR3 in amino acids: CASSFPTGRPYEQYF. CDR3 DNA: TGTGCCAGCAGTTTCCCGACCGGGAGGCCCTACGAGCAGTACTTC.